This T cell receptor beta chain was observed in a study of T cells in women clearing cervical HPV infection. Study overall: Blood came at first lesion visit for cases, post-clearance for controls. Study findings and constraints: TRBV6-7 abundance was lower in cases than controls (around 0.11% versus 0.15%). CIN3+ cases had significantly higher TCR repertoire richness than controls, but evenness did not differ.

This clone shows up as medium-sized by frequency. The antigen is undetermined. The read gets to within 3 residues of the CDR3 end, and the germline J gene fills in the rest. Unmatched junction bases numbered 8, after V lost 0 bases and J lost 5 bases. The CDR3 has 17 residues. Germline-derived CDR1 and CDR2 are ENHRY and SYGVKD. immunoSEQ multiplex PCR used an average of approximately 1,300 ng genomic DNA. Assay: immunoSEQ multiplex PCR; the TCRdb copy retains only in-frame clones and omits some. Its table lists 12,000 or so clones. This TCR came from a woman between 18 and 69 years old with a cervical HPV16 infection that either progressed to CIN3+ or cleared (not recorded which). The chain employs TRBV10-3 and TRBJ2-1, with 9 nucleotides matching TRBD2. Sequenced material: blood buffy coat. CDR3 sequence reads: CAISESRASGDHNEQFF. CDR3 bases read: TGTGCCATCAGTGAGTCGCGGGCTAGCGGGGACCACAATGAG.